This T cell receptor (beta chain) emerged from a study of T cells after yellow fever vaccination. Study-level information: Low-cell-number fractions underwent preparation using SMART-Seq v4 Ultra Low Input.

UMIs were added to TCR cDNA along with a universal primer site when it was made by 5'RACE template switching. A single record per CDR3 protein comes from TCRdb applying MiXCR to the 5' RACE reads. This sample has just over 300,000 distinct CDR3 sequences, with 3.6% found just once. In its sample, this clonotype was seen many times. Its antigen is still unknown. The CDR3 has 14 residues. Germline V gives CDR1 MNHNY, CDR2 SVGAGI (reference sequence). V lost 5 bases and J 5 bases, leaving 15 bases between the germline ends. Overall study results and limits: Clones from primary vaccination mostly reappeared after the booster (roughly 95% CD4, about 88% CD8). Abundant clonotypes from the bulk population could have been carried over as contaminants into FACS-sorted repertoires.

The TCR was taken from a man aged 18 to 29 who received the YFV17D yellow fever vaccine. The sample was PBMCs, taken on the day of the yellow fever booster vaccination. The chain is built from TRBV6-6 and TRBJ1-1, with D maybe TRBD1 (6 bases). The CDR3 coding sequence is TGTGCCAGCAGTATCATGGGGGGCGGTACTGAAGCTTTCTTT. It translates to CASSIMGGGTEAFF.